A single sample gave rise to the 23 T cell receptor beta chains below, sequenced in a study of cytomegalovirus exposure and HLA in healthy donors. PCR was performed using 60 Vbeta and 13 Jbeta primers. The table came from immunoSEQ multiplex PCR; TCRdb's copy has only in-frame clones and leaves some out. The table has tens of thousands of clones, 65% to 70% seen once; the top ten hold 9.5% to 12%. The sample consisted of PBMCs. The source is a woman in her twenties or thirties in good health and CMV-seronegative.

This chain connects TRBV5-6 to TRBJ1-2; no clear D gene. Germline CDR1 reads SGHDT; CDR2 reads YYEEEE. CDR3 size: 14 residues. Trimming cost V 0 bases and J 5 bases, with 11 bases left between them. CDR3 coding DNA: TGTGCCAGCAGCTTGGTTGGGCCTGATTATGGCTACACCTTC. Translation gives CASSLVGPDYGYTF.

CDR3 nucleotide sequence: TGCGCCAGCAGCCGAGGAACAGGGGGAGGTAATCAGCCCCAGCATTTT. Amino acid sequence: CASSRGTGGGNQPQHF. The rearrangement uses TRBV4-1 and TRBJ1-5; 8 bases are shared with TRBD1. Germline V CDR1 and CDR2: MGHRA, YSYEKL. Trimming removed 4 bases from V and 4 bases from J; junction bases left unmatched: 9. The CDR3 extends over 16 amino acids.

This clone was counted a few times. The gene calls are TRBV30 and TRBJ1-5, with D perhaps matching TRBD1 (5 bases). The CDR3 spans 14 residues. V lost 0 bases to trimming and J lost 3 bases, with 9 bases between them. CDR1 and CDR2 (germline): GTSNPN, SVGIG (reference sequence). CDR3 DNA: TGTGCCTGGAGTGTAGTGGACAACAATCAGCCCCAGCATTTT. This codes for CAWSVVDNNQPQHF.

This clone qualifies as medium-sized (0.01 to 0.1%). The rearrangement joins TRBV7-2 to TRBJ2-7; maybe TRBD2 (6 bases). This CDR3 has 13 amino acids. Germline V gene lookup returns CDR1 SGHTA and CDR2 FQGNSA. Trimming shortened V by 3 bases and J by 0 bases, and 6 bases separated the two germline ends. CDR3 protein: CASSFGSSYEQYF. The CDR3 DNA is TGTGCCAGCAGCTTCGGGAGCTCCTACGAGCAGTACTTC. Using reference TRBV7-2 and TRBJ2-7 for the parts outside the CDR3, the full variable domain is GAGVSQSPSNKVTEKGKDVELRCDPISGHTALYWYRQSLGQGLEFLIYFQGNSAPDKSGLPSDRFSAERTGGSVSTLTIQRTQQEDSAVYLCASSFGSSYEQYFGPGTRLTVT.

The chain carries TRBV6-1 and TRBJ2-7, with a tentative D call TRBD1 (5 bases). V lost 7 bases and J lost 5, with 18 bases in between. Germline-derived CDR1 and CDR2 are MNHNS and SASEGT. The CDR3 is 14 residues long. CDR3 nucleotide sequence: TGTGCCAGCACAGAGACAGCCTTTAGGGACGAGCAGTACTTC. Translated, it gives CASTETAFRDEQYF.

The chain recombines TRBV12-5 with TRBJ2-1; 8 bases are shared with TRBD2. From germline, CDR1 is LGHNT and CDR2 FRNRAP. CDR3 size: 15 residues. V was clipped by 4 bases and J by 7 bases; unmatched bases: 9. The CDR3: CASGSGRGDENEQFF. CDR3 in DNA: TGTGCTAGTGGTTCGGGGCGGGGGGACGAGAATGAGCAGTTCTTC.

Details on this clone: One end of the junction varies from germline; a read error may be responsible. This rearrangement joins TRBV7-2 to TRBJ1-5, with 9 bases fitting TRBD1. The CDR3 loop spans 12 amino acids. The germline V gene encodes CDR1 SGHTA and CDR2 FQGNSA. As DNA, the CDR3 is TGTGCCAGCAGCTTCCCGGGACAGGGATACAATTTT. This sequence encodes CASSFPGQGYNF. Variable domain in full (rest from reference TRBV7-2 and TRBJ1-5): GAGVSQSPSNKVTEKGKDVELRCDPISGHTALYWYRQSLGQGLEFLIYFQGNSAPDKSGLPSDRFSAERTGGSVSTLTIQRTQQEDSAVYLCASSFPGQGYNFGDGTRLSIL.

This clone was counted between two and nine times. The chain recombines TRBV7-9 with TRBJ1-1, with TRBD1 matching 8 bases. CDR3 length: 14 residues. CDR1 and CDR2 (germline): SEHNR, FQNEAQ (reference sequence). V shed 3 bases, J shed 0 bases, and the junction held 0 bases outside the gene matches. In DNA, the CDR3 is TGTGCCAGCAGCTTGGGACAGGTGAACACTGAAGCTTTCTTT. It specifies CASSLGQVNTEAFF.

This clone was found once. The chain recombines TRBV7-2 with TRBJ2-7; TRBD1 is a possible D gene (5 bases). Germline V gene sequence: CDR1 SGHTA, CDR2 FQGNSA. V was clipped by 5 bases and J by 6 bases, with 17 bases between them. The CDR3 is made up of 14 amino acids. The CDR3 DNA sequence: TGTGCCAGCAGCCCCCTCCAGGGCTCTCTCGAGCAGTACTTC. Its translation: CASSPLQGSLEQYF.

The chain joins TRBV30 to TRBJ1-5, with 7 bases aligning to TRBD1. Trimming cost V 0 bases and J 4 bases; bases outside gene matches: 12. The CDR3 is 17 amino acids. CDR1 and CDR2 from the germline V gene are GTSNPN and SVGIG (reference sequence). The CDR3 coding sequence is TGTGCCTGGAGTGTACTAGAACCGGGACAGATAAATCAGCCCCAGCATTTT. Its translation is CAWSVLEPGQINQPQHF.

This clone came up a few times. The identical CDR3 is also encoded by other nucleotide sequences in the sample. The genes are TRBV2 and TRBJ2-3, with D uncertain. The CDR3 length is 14 residues. The V gene's germline CDR1 is SNHLY and CDR2 FYNNEI. V lost 10 bases, J lost 0 bases, and 14 bases lay in between. CDR3 sequence reads: CATTQMTSTDTQYF. The CDR3 bases are TGTGCCACGACGCAAATGACTAGCACAGATACGCAGTATTTT.

J is TRBJ2-1 and V is TRBV5-1, with TRBD1 matching over 7 bases. CDR1 SGHRS and CDR2 YFSETQ come from the germline V gene. V lost 2 bases, J lost 4 bases, and 6 bases stayed unmatched. The CDR3 length is 15 residues. The CDR3 DNA is TGCGCCAGCAGCTTACGACAGGGAGTTTACAATGAGCAGTTCTTC. Protein product: CASSLRQGVYNEQFF.

V gene TRBV10-3 combines with J gene TRBJ1-4; 10 bases fit TRBD1. V shed 4 bases and J 7 bases; nucleotides not matched to a gene: 3. CDR1 and CDR2 from the germline V gene are ENHRY and SYGVKD. The CDR3 totals 14 residues. CDR3 region: CAISGQGAFEKLFF. CDR3 nucleotide sequence: TGTGCCATCAGTGGACAGGGGGCTTTTGAAAAACTGTTTTTT.

This sequence joins TRBV29-1 and TRBJ1-2; tentative D call: TRBD1 (5 bases). The CDR3 totals 11 residues. Germline V gene lookup returns CDR1 SQVTM and CDR2 ANQGSEA. The V end lost 6 bases, the J end lost 6 bases, and 11 bases lay between the germline ends. The chain's CDR3 is CSVWGGDGYTF. The CDR3 DNA is TGCAGCGTGTGGGGCGGGGATGGCTACACCTTC.

This clone was recorded once. The V call is TRBV7-9, the J call TRBJ1-2, with D perhaps TRBD1 (5 bases). This CDR3 is built from 15 residues. The ends were cut back, 5 bases at V and 6 bases at J, with 19 bases in the middle. CDR1 SEHNR and CDR2 FQNEAQ come from the germline V gene (reference sequence). As DNA, the CDR3 is TGTGCCAGCAGCCGTACAACAGGTAATCAGGATGGCTACACCTTC. Protein product: CASSRTTGNQDGYTF.

The chain employs TRBV5-1 and TRBJ1-3; D perhaps matches TRBD1 (5 bases). CDR3 length: 13 amino acids. Trimming shortened V by 0 bases and J by 8 bases, and 9 bases separated the two germline ends. Germline CDR1 SGHRS, CDR2 YFSETQ. The CDR3 protein is CASSLDRLDTIYF. The CDR3 DNA follows: TGCGCCAGCAGCTTGGACAGGTTGGACACCATATATTTT. Filled out from reference TRBV5-1 and TRBJ1-3, the complete variable domain reads KAGVTQTPRYLIKTRGQQVTLSCSPISGHRSVSWYQQTPGQGLQFLFEYFSETQRNKGNFPGRFSGRQFSNSRSEMNVSTLELGDSALYLCASSLDRLDTIYFGEGSWLTVV.

This clone has only one observation. The chain couples TRBV10-1 to TRBJ2-3, with D uncertain. With 7 bases removed from V and 1 base from J, the gap between germline ends came to 15 bases. The germline CDR1 and CDR2 sequences are WNHNN and SYGVQD (reference sequence). There are 15 residues in the CDR3. The CDR3 is CASTYRVKGTDTQYF. The CDR3, as DNA: TGCGCCAGCACATACCGGGTCAAAGGCACAGATACGCAGTATTTT.

This clone was counted only a few times. V usage is TRBV27 and J usage is TRBJ2-7; weak D call: TRBD2 (6 bases). The ends were cut back, 5 bases at V and 4 bases at J, with 6 bases in the middle. This CDR3 region has 11 residues. The V gene's germline CDR1 is MNHEY and CDR2 SMNVEV (reference sequence). CDR3 residues: CASSGGYEQYF. In nucleotides, the CDR3 is TGTGCCAGCAGTGGAGGGTACGAGCAGTACTTC.

The rearrangement uses TRBV7-8 and TRBJ2-1, with 8 bases matching TRBD1. V lost 1 base to trimming and J lost 4 bases; unmatched junction nucleotides: 3. The germline V gene encodes CDR1 SGHVS and CDR2 FQNEAQ. The CDR3 length is 15 residues. Here the CDR3 reads CASSLGQGNYNEQFF. The CDR3 nucleotides read TGTGCCAGCAGCTTAGGACAGGGGAATTACAATGAGCAGTTCTTC.

The V and J genes are TRBV7-9 and TRBJ1-1, with TRBD1 matching 9 bases. The CDR3 consists of 14 residues. Germline CDR1 and CDR2: SEHNR and FQNEAQ (reference sequence). The V and J ends lost 5 bases and 3 bases, in that order; junction bases with no gene match: 4. The CDR3 region is CASSQGQGHTEAFF. Here the CDR3 DNA reads TGTGCCAGCAGCCAGGGACAGGGCCACACTGAAGCTTTCTTT.

This clone was seen just once. The chain joins TRBV4-1 to TRBJ1-2; D is unclear. The V gene lost 0 bases and the J gene lost 5 bases, with 13 bases spanning the gap. The CDR3 is 15 residues long. Per germline, CDR1 MGHRA and CDR2 YSYEKL. The CDR3 DNA reads as TGCGCCAGCAGCCAAGAACCCGGATTCGGGTATGGCTACACCTTC. Translating it yields CASSQEPGFGYGYTF.

This CDR3 is CASSQKRGVAGDLYNEQFF. DNA of the CDR3: TGTGCCAGCAGCCAGAAGAGGGGGGTAGCGGGGGACCTCTACAATGAGCAGTTCTTC. The genes are TRBV4-2 and TRBJ2-1; TRBD2 aligns across 9 bases. The CDR3 covers 19 residues. V gave up 3 bases and J gave up 3 bases; unmatched junction bases: 15. The germline V gene encodes CDR1 LGHNA and CDR2 YNFKEQ.

The chain has TRBV7-2 and TRBJ2-1, with 11 bases that match TRBD2. Germline V CDR1 and CDR2: SGHTA, FQGNSA. V shed 4 bases, J shed 5 bases, and the junction held 4 bases outside the gene matches. CDR3 length: 15 residues. In nucleotides, the CDR3 is TGTGCCAGCAGCTACCTAGCGGGGGGAAACAATGAGCAGTTCTTC. Amino acid sequence: CASSYLAGGNNEQFF.